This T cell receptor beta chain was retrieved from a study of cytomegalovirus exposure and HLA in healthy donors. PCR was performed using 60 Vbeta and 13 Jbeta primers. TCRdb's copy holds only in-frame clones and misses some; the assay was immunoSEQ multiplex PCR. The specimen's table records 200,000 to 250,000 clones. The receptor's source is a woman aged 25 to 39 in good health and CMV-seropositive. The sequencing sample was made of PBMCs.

DNA for the CDR3: TGTGCCAGCAGCCCTGGACTAGCGGGGAACAATGAGCAGTTCTTC. Translated, it gives CASSPGLAGNNEQFF. V gene TRBV14 combines with J gene TRBJ2-1, with 12 bases that match TRBD2. CDR3 length equals 15 residues. Germline lookup yields CDR1 SGHDN and CDR2 FVKESK. J was trimmed by 5 bases and V by 4 bases; bases with no gene match: 3.